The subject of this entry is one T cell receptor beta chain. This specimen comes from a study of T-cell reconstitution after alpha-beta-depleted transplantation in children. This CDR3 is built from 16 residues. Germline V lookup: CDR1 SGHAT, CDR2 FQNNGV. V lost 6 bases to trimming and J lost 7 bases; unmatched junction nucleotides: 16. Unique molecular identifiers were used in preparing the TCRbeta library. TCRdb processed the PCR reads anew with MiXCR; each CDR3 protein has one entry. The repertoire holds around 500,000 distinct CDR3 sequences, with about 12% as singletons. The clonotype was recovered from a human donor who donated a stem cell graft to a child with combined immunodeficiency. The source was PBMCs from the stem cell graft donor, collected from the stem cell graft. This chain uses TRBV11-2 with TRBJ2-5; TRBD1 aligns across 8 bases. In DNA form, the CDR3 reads TGTGCCAGCAGTTCAAGAGTGCCAGGGGGCAAGGGGACCCAGTACTTC. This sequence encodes CASSSRVPGGKGTQYF. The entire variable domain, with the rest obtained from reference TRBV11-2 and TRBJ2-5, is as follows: EAGVAQSPRYKIIEKRQSVAFWCNPISGHATLYWYQQILGQGPKLLIQFQNNGVVDDSQLPKDRFSAERLKGVDSTLKIQPAKLEDSAVYLCASSSRVPGGKGTQYFGPGTRLLVL.